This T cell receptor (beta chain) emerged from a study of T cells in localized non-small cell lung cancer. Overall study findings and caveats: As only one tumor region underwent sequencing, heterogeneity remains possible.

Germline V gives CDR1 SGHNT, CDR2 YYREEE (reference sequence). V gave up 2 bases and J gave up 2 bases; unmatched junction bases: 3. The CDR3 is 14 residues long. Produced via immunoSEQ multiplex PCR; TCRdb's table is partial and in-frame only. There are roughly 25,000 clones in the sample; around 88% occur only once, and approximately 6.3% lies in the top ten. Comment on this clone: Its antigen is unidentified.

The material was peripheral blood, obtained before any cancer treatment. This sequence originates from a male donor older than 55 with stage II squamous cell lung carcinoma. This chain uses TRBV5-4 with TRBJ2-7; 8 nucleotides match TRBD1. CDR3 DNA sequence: TGTGCCAGCAGCTTCAGGGGGCAGACCTACGAGCAGTACTTC. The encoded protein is CASSFRGQTYEQYF.